This T cell receptor beta chain was captured in a study of control samples from healthy donors and cancer patients. Trimming pared 4 bases from V and 7 bases from J, leaving 8 bases between. Germline CDR1 and CDR2: SEHNR and FQNEAQ (reference sequence). This CDR3 region has 12 residues. TCRdb keeps only in-frame clones here, not all; method: immunoSEQ multiplex PCR. The data contain about 92,000 clones, almost 85% of them singletons. Sequences were obtained from blood. This TCR derives from a woman aged 55-70 years in good health. The chain combines TRBV7-9 with TRBJ2-1, with a weak D call TRBD1 (5 bases). Here the CDR3 reads CASSSTGNEQFF. Here the CDR3 DNA reads TGTGCCAGCAGCTCCACAGGTAATGAGCAGTTCTTC. The full variable domain, its missing parts supplied by reference TRBV7-9 and TRBJ2-1, is DTGVSQNPRHKITKRGQNVTFRCDPISEHNRLYWYRQTLGQGPEFLTYFQNEAQLEKSRLLSDRFSAERPKGSFSTLEIQRTEQGDSAMYLCASSSTGNEQFFGPGTRLTVL.